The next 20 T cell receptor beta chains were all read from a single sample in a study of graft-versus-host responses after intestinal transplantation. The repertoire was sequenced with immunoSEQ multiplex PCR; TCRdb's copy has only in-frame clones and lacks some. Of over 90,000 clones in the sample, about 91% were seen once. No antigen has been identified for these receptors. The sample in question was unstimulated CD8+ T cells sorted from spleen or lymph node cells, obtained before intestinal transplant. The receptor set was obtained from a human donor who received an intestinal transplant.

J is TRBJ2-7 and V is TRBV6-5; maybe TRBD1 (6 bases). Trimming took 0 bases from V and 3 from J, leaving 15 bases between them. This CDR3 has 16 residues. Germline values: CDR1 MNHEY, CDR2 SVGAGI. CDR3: CASSYSGTSRIYEQYF. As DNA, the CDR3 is TGTGCCAGCAGTTACTCCGGGACAAGCCGGATCTACGAGCAGTACTTC.

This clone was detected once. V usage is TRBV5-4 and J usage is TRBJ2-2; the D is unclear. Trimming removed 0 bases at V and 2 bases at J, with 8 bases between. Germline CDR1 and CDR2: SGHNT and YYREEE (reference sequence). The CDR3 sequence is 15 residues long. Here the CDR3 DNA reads TGTGCCAGCAGCTTGGACAGATTCAACACCGGGGAGCTGTTTTTT. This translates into CASSLDRFNTGELFF.

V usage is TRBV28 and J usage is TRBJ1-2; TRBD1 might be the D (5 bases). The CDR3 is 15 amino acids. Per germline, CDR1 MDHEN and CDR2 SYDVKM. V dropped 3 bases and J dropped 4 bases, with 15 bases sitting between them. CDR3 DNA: TGTGCCAGCAGTTTCGACAGCGCCCTGTTCTATGGCTACACCTTC. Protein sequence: CASSFDSALFYGYTF.

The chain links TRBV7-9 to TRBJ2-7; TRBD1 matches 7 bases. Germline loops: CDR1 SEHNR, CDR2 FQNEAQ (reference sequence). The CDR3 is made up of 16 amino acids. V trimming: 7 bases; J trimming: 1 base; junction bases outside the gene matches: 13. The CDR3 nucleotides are TGTGCCAGCAATACAATAGAGGGACAGAAATCCTACGAGCAGTACTTC. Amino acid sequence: CASNTIEGQKSYEQYF.

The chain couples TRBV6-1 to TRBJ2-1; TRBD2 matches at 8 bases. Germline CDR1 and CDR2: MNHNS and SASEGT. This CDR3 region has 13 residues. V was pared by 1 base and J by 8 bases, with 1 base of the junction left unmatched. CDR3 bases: TGTGCCAGCAGTGAAGGGACTAGCTATGAGCAGTTCTTC. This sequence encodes CASSEGTSYEQFF.

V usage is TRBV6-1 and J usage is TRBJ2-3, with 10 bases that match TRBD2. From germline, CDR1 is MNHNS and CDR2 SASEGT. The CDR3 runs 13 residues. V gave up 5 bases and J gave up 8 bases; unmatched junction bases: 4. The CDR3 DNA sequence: TGTGCCAGCAGTCCCCTAGCGGGAGCTACGCAGTATTTT. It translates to CASSPLAGATQYF.

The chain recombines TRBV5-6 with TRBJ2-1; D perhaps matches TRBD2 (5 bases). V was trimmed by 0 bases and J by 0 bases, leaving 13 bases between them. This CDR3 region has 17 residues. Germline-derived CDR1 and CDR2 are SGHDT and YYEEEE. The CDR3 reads CASSLETDSDSYNEQFF. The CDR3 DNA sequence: TGTGCCAGCAGCTTGGAAACGGACTCCGACTCCTACAATGAGCAGTTCTTC.

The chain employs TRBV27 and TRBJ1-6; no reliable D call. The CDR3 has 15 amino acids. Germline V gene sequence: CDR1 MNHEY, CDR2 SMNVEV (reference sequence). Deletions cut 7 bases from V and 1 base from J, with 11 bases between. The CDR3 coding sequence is TGTGCCAGCACCTGGAGCTATTCCTATAATTCACCCCTCCACTTT. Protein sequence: CASTWSYSYNSPLHF.

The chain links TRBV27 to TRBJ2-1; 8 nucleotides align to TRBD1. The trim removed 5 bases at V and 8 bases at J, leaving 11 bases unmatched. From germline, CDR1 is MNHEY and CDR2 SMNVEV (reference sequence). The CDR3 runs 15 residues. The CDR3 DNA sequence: TGTGCCAGCAGTCTCCTCAGGGGGCGCATCGATGAGCAGTTCTTC. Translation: CASSLLRGRIDEQFF.

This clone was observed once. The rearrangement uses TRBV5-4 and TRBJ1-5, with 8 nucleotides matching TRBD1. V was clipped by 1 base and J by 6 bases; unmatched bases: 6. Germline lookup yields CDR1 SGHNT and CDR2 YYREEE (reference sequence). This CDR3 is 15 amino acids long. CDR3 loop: CASSLNRQGFQPQHF. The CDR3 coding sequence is TGTGCCAGCAGCTTGAATCGACAGGGGTTTCAGCCCCAGCATTTT.

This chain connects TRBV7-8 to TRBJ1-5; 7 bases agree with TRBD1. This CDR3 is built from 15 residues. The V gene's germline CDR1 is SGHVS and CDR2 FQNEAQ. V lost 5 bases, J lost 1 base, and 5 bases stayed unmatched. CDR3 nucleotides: TGTGCCAGCAGCAGCCGGGACAGCAGCAATCAGCCCCAGCATTTT. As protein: CASSSRDSSNQPQHF.

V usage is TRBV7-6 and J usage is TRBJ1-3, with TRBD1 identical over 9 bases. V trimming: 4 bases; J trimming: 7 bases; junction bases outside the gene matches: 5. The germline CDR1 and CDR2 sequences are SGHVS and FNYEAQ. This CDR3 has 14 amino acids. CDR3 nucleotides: TGTGCCAGCAGCTCCGGGACAGGGCTTAACACCATATATTTT. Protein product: CASSSGTGLNTIYF.

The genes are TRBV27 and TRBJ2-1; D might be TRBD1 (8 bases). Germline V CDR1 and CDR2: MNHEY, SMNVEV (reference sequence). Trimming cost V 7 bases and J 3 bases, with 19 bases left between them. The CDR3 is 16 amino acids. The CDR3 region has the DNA TGTGCCAGCACCGCAACAGGGGGGGCGGGCTACAATGAGCAGTTCTTC. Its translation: CASTATGGAGYNEQFF.

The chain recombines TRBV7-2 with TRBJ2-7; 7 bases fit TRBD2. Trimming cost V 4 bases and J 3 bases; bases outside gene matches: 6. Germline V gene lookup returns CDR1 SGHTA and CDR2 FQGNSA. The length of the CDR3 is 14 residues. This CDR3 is CASSSGTIHYEQYF. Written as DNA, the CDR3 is TGTGCCAGCAGCTCAGGGACTATACACTACGAGCAGTACTTC. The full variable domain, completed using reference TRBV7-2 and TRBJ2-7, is GAGVSQSPSNKVTEKGKDVELRCDPISGHTALYWYRQSLGQGLEFLIYFQGNSAPDKSGLPSDRFSAERTGGSVSTLTIQRTQQEDSAVYLCASSSGTIHYEQYFGPGTRLTVT.

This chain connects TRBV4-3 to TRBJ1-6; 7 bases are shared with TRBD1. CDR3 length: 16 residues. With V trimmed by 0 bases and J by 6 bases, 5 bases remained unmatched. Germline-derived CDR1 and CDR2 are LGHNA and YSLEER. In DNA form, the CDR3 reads TGCGCCAGCAGCCAAGATAGGGGGCCAGTTAATTCACCCCTCCACTTT. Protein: CASSQDRGPVNSPLHF.

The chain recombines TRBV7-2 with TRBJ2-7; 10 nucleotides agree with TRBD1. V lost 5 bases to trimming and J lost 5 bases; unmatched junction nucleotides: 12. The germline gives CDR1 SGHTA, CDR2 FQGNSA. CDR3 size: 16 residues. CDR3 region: CASSITRDRGFHEQYF. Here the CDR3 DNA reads TGTGCCAGCAGCATTACCCGGGACAGGGGCTTTCACGAGCAGTACTTC.

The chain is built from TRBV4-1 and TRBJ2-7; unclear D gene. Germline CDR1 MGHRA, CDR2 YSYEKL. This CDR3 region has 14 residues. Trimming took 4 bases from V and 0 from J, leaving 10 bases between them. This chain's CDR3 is CASSPGLSSYEQYF. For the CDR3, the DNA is TGCGCCAGCAGCCCGGGTCTTTCCTCCTACGAGCAGTACTTC.

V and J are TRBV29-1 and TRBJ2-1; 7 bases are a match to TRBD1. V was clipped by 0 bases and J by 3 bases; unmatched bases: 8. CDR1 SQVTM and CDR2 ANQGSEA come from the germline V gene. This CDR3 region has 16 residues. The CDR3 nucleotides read TGCAGCGTTGAAGATCCTGCCCGACAGGGCTACAATGAGCAGTTCTTC. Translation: CSVEDPARQGYNEQFF.

CDR3 coding DNA: TGTGCTAGTGCCTGGGGGCGGGGGGCAGATACGCAGTATTTT. Amino acid sequence: CASAWGRGADTQYF. J is TRBJ2-3 and V is TRBV12-5; the match to TRBD2 covers 8 bases. CDR3 length: 14 residues. V trimming: 7 bases; J trimming: 4 bases; junction bases outside the gene matches: 7. From germline, CDR1 is LGHNT and CDR2 FRNRAP.

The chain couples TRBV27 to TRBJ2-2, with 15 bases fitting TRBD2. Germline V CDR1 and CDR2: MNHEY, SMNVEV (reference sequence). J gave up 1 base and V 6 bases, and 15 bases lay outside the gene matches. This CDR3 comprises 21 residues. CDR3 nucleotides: TGTGCCAGCAGCCGGACTAGCGGGAGGGCCGTGTTAGATTTGAACACCGGGGAGCTGTTTTTT. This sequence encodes CASSRTSGRAVLDLNTGELFF.